This T cell receptor (beta chain) was identified in a study of T cell clusters in autoimmune cytopenias. As for the study in general: Per sample, median TRB depth was about 51,000 reads, yielding a median roughly 2,200 distinct clonotypes.

TRB was amplified from approximately 250 ng of peripheral blood genomic DNA per sample. The CDR3 contains 15 residues. From germline, CDR1 is MNHEY and CDR2 SMNVEV (reference sequence). One tube held mixed TRB-A and TRB-B primer pools for touch-down PCR. With the multiplex PCR reads reprocessed, TCRdb shows one record per CDR3 protein and no DNA. This sample contains roughly 6,700 distinct CDR3 sequences. These same data were also listed under a study on T cell repertoires in aging, cancer and after chemotherapy. That work adds: Loss of evenness, beyond lost richness, contributed to age-related TCR diversity decline in cancer patients. In each cancer cohort, median generation probability increased across chemotherapy, suggesting thymic output rebounded.

The clonotype originates from a human donor in good health. Material for sequencing was peripheral blood. This chain joins TRBV27 and TRBJ2-7; TCRdb reports TRBD1, a call that lacks DNA to check it against. The CDR3: CASSPFRRGMDEQYF.